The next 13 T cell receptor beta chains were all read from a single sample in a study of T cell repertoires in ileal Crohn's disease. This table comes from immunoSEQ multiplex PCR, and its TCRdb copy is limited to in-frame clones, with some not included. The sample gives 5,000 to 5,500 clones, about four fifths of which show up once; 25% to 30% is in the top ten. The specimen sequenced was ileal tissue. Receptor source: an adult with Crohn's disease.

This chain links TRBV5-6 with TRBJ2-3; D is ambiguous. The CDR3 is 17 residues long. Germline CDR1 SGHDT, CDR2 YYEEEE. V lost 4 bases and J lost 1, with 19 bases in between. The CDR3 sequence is CASSAQAKNRGTDTQYF. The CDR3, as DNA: TGTGCCAGCAGCGCCCAAGCAAAGAACCGCGGCACAGATACGCAGTATTTT. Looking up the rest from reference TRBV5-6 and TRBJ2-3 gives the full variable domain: DAGVTQSPTHLIKTRGQQVTLRCSPKSGHDTVSWYQQALGQGPQFIFQYYEEEERQRGNFPDRFSGHQFPNYSSELNVNALLLGDSALYLCASSAQAKNRGTDTQYFGPGTRLTVL.

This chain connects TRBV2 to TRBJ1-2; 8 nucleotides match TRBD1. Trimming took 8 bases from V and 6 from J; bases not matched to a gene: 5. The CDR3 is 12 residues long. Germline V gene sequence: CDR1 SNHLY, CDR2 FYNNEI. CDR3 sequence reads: CASSRTGNGYTF. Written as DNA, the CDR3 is TGTGCCAGCTCTCGGACAGGGAATGGCTACACCTTC.

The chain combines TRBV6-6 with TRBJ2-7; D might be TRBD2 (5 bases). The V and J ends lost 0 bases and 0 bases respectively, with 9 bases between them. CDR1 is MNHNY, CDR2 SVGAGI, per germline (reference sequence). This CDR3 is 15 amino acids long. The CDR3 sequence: CASSYSMGDSYEQYF. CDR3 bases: TGTGCCAGCAGTTACTCGATGGGAGACTCCTACGAGCAGTACTTC.

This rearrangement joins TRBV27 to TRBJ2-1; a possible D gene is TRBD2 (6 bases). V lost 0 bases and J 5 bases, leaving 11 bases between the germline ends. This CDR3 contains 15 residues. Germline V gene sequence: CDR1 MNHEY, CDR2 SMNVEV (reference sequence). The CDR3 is CASSLSRRGNNEQFF. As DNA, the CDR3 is TGTGCCAGCAGTTTATCGAGGCGGGGAAACAATGAGCAGTTCTTC.

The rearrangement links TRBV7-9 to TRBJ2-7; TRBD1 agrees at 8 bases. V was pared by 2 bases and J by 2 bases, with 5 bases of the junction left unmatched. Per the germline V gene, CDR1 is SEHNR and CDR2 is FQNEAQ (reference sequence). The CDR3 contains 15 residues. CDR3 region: CASSLISTGAYEQYF. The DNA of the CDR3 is TGTGCCAGCAGCTTAATTTCGACAGGGGCCTACGAGCAGTACTTC.

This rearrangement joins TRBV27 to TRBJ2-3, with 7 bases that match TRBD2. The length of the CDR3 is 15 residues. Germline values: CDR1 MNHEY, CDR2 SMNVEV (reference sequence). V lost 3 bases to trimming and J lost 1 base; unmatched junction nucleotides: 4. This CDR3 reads CASSFTSDRTDTQYF. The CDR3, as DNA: TGTGCCAGCAGTTTTACTAGCGACCGCACAGATACGCAGTATTTT.

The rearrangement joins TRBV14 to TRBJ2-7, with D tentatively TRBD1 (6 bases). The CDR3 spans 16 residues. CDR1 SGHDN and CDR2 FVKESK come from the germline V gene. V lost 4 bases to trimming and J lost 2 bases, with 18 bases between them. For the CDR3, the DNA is TGTGCCAGCAGCCCGAGGGGGTGGCTTGCGACCTACGAGCAGTACTTC. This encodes CASSPRGWLATYEQYF.

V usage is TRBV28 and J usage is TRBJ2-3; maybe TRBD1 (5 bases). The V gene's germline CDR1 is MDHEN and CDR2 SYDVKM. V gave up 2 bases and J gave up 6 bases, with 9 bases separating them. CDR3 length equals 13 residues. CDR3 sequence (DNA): TGTGCCAGCAGTTTAGGGGCTGGGGATACGCAGTATTTT. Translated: CASSLGAGDTQYF.

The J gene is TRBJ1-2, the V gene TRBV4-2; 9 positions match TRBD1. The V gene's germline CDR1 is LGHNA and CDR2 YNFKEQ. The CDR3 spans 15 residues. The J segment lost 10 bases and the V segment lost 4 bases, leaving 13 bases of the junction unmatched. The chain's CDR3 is CASSPGSGTGYFYTF. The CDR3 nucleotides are TGTGCCAGCAGCCCCGGAAGTGGGACAGGGTACTTCTACACCTTC.

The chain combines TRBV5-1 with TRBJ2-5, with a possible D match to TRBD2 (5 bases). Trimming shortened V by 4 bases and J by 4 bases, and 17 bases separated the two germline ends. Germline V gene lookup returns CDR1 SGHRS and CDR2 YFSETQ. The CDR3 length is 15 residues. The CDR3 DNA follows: TGCGCCAGCAGCCTTGGAGGTGAGGTGGTAGAGACCCAGTACTTC. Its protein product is CASSLGGEVVETQYF.

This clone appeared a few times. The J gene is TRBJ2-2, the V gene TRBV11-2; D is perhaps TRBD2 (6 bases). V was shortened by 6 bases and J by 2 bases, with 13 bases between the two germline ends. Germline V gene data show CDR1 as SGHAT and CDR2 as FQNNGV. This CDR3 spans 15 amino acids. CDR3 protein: CASRVTGLNTGELFF. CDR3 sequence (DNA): TGTGCCAGCAGAGTTACGGGACTCAACACCGGGGAGCTGTTTTTT. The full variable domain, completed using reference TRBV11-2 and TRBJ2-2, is EAGVAQSPRYKIIEKRQSVAFWCNPISGHATLYWYQQILGQGPKLLIQFQNNGVVDDSQLPKDRFSAERLKGVDSTLKIQPAKLEDSAVYLCASRVTGLNTGELFFGEGSRLTVL.

CDR3 in amino acids: CASSRDRAGGTEAFF. The CDR3, as DNA: TGTGCCAGCAGCCGAGACAGGGCGGGGGGCACTGAAGCTTTCTTT. This chain joins TRBV28 and TRBJ1-1, with 7 bases that match TRBD1. V was pared by 6 bases and J by 4 bases, with 11 bases of the junction left unmatched. This CDR3 comprises 15 residues. From germline, CDR1 is MDHEN and CDR2 SYDVKM.

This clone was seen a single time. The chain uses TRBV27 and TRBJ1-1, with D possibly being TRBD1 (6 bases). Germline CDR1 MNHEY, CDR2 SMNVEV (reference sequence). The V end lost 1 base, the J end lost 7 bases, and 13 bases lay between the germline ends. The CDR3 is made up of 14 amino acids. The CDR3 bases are TGTGCCAGCAGTTTATTCTCAGGGGTCGGTGAAGCTTTCTTT. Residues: CASSLFSGVGEAFF.